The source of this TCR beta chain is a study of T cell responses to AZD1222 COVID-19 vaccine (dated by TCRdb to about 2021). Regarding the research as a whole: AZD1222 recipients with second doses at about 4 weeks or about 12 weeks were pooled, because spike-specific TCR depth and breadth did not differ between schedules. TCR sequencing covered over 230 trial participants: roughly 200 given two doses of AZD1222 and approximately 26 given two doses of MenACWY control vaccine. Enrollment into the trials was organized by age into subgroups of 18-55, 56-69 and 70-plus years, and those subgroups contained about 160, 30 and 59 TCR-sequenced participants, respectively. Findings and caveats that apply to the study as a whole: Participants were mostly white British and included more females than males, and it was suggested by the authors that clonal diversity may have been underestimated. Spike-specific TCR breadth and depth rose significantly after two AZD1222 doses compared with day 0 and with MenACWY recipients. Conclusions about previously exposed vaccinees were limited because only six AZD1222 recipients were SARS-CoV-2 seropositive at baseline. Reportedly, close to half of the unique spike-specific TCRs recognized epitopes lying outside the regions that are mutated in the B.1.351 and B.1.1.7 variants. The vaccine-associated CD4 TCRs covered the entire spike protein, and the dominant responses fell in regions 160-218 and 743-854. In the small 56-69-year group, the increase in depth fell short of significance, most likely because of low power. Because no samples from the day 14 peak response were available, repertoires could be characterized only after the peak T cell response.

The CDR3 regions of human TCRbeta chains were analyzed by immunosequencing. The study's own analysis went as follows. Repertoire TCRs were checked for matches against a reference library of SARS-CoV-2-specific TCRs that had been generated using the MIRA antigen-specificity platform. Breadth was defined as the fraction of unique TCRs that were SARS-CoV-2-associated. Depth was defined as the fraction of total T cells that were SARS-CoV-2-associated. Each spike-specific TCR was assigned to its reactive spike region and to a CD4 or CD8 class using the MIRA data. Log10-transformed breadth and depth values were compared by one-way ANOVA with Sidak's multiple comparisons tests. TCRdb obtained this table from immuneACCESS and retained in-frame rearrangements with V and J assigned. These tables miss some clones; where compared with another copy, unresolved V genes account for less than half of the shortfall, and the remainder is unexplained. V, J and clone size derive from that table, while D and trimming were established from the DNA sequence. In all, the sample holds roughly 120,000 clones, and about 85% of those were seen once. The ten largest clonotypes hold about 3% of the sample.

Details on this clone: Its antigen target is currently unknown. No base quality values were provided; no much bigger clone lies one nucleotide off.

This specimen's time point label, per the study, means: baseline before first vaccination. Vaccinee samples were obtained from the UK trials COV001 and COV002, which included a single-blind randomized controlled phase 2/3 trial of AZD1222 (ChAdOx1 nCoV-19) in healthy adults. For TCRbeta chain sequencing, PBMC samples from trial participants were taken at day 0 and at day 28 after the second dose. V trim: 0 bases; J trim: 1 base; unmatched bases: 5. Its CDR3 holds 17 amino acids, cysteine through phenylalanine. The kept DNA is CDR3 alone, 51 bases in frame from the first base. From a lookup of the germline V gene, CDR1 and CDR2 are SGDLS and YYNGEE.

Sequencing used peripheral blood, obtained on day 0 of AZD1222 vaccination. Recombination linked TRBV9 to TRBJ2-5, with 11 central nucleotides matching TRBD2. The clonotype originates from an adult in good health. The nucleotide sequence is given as TGTGCCAGCAGCGTAGGGGTAGCGGGAGGGCCCCAAGAGACCCAGTACTTC. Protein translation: CASSVGVAGGPQETQYF. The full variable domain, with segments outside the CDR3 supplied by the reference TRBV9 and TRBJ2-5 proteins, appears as DSGVTQTPKHLITATGQRVTLRCSPRSGDLSVYWYQQSLDQGLQFLIQYYNGEERAKGNILERFSAQQFPDLHSELNLSSLELGDSALYFCASSVGVAGGPQETQYFGPGTRLLVL.